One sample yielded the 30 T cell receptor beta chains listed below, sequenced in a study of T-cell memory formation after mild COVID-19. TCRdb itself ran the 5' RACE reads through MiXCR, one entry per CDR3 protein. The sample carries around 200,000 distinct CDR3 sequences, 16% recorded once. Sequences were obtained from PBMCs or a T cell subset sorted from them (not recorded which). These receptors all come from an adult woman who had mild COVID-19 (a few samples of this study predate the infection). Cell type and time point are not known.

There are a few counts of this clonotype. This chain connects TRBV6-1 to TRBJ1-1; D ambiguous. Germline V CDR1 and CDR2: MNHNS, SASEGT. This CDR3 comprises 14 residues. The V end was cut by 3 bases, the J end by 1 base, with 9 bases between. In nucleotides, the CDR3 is TGTGCCAGCAGTGAGCCCAGGAGGAACACTGAAGCTTTCTTT. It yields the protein CASSEPRRNTEAFF.

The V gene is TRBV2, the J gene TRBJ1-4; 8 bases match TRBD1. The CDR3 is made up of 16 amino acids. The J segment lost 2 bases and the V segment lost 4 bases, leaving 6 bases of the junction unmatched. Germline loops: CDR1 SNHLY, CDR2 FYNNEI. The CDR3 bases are TGTGCCAGCAGTGCCGGGCGGACAGGGACTAATGAAAAACTGTTTTTT. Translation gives CASSAGRTGTNEKLFF.

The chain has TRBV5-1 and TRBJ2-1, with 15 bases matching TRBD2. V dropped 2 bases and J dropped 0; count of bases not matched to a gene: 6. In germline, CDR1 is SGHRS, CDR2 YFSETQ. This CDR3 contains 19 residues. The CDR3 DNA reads TGCGCCAGCAGCTTTCCGGGACTAGCGGGGGGAAGCTCCTACAATGAGCAGTTCTTC. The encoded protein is CASSFPGLAGGSSYNEQFF.

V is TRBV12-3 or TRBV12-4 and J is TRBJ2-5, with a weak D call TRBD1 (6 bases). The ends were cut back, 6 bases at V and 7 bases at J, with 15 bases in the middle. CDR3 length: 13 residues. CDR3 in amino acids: CASSLDSRGTQYF. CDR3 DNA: TGTGCCAGCAGCCTCGATAGCAGGGGGACCCAGTACTTC.

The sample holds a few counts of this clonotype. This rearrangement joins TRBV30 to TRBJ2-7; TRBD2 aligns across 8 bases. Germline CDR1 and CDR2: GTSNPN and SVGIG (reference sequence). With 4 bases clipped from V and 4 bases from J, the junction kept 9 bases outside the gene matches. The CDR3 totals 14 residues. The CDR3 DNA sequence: TGTGCCTGGAAGACTAGCGACCTCGGGTACGAGCAGTACTTC. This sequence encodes CAWKTSDLGYEQYF.

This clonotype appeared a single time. The CDR3, as DNA: TGTGCCACCAGCATGGGGCGGAACTACGAGCAGTACTTC. Its protein product is CATSMGRNYEQYF. The J gene is TRBJ2-7, the V gene TRBV15; possibly TRBD1 for D (5 bases). V was pared by 4 bases and J by 3 bases, with 10 bases between. This CDR3 contains 13 residues. Germline assignment: CDR1 LNHNV and CDR2 YYDKDF (reference sequence). Looking up the rest from reference TRBV15 and TRBJ2-7 gives the full variable domain: DAMVIQNPRYQVTQFGKPVTLSCSQTLNHNVMYWYQQKSSQAPKLLFHYYDKDFNNEADTPDNFQSRRPNTSFCFLDIRSPGLGDTAMYLCATSMGRNYEQYFGPGTRLTVT.

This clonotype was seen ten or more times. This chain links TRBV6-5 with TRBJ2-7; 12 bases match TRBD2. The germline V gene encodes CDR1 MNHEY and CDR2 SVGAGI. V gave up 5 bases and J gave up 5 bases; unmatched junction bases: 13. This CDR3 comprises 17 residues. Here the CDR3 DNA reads TGTGCCAGCAGTGACCGACACCCTAGACTAGCGGGAGACGAGCAGTACTTC. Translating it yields CASSDRHPRLAGDEQYF.

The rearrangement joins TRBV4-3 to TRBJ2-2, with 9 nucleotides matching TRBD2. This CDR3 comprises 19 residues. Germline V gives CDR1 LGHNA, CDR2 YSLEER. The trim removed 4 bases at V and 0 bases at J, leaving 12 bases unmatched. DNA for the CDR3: TGCGCCAGCAGCCCAAGAGAAAAGGGACTAGCCCCGAACACCGGGGAGCTGTTTTTT. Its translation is CASSPREKGLAPNTGELFF.

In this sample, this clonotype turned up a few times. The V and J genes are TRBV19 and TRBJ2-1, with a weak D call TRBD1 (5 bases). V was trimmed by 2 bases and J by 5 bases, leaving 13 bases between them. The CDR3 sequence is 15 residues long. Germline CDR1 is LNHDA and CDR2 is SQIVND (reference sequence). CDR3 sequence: CASSIRGPEDNEQFF. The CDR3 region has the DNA TGTGCCAGTAGTATAAGGGGTCCGGAAGACAATGAGCAGTTCTTC. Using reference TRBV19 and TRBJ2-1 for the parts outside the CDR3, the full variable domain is DGGITQSPKYLFRKEGQNVTLSCEQNLNHDAMYWYRQDPGQGLRLIYYSQIVNDFQKGDIAEGYSVSREKKESFPLTVTSAQKNPTAFYLCASSIRGPEDNEQFFGPGTRLTVL.

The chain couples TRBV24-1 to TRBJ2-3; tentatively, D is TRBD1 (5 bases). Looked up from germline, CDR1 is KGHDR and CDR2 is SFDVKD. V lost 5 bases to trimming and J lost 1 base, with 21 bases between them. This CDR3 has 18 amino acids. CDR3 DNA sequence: TGTGCCACCAGTGTCCTTAACAGGTTCGAAGACGGCACAGATACGCAGTATTTT. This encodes CATSVLNRFEDGTDTQYF.

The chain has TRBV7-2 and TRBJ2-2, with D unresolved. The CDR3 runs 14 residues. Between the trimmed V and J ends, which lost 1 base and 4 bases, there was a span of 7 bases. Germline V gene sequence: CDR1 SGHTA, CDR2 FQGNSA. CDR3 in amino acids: CASSLGGITGELFF. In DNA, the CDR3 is TGTGCCAGCAGCTTAGGAGGTATCACCGGGGAGCTGTTTTTT.

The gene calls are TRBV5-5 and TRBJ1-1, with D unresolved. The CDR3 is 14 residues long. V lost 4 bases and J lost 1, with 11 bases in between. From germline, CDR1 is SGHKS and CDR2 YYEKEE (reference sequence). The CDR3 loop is CASSLYGRNTEAFF. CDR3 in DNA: TGTGCCAGCAGCCTCTATGGGAGGAACACTGAAGCTTTCTTT.

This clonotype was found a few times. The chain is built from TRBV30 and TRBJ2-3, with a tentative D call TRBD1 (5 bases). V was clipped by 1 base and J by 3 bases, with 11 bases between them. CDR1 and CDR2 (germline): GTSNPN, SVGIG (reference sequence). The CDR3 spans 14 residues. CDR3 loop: CAWSGWGRTDTQYF. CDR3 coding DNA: TGTGCCTGGAGTGGTTGGGGCAGGACAGATACGCAGTATTTT.

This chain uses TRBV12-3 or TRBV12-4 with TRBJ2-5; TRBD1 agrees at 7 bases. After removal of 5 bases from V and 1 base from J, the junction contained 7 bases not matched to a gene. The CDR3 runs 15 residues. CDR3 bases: TGTGCCAGCAGTAGTGGGGACAGAATCCAAGAGACCCAGTACTTC. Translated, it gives CASSSGDRIQETQYF.

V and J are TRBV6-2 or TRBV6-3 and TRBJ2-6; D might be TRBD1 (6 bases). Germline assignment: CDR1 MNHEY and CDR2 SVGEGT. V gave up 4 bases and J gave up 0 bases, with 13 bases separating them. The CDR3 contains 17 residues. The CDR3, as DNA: TGTGCCAGCAGTTTCAGCAGGGGAAGCTCTGGGGCCAACGTCCTGACTTTC. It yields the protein CASSFSRGSSGANVLTF.

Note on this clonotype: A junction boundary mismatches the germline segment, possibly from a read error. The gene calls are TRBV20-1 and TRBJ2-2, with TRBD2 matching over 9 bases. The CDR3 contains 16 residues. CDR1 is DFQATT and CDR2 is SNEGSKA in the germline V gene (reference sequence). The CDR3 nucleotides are TGCAGTGCTAGAGCGCCGGGACTAGCAGACACCTGGGAGCTGTTTTTT. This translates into CSARAPGLADTWELFF.

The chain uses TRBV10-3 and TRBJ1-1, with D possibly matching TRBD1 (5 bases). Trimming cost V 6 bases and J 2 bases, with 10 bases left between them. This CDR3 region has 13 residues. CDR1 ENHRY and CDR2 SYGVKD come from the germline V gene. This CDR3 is CAISRGLNTEAFF. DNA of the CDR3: TGTGCCATCAGCCGGGGCTTAAACACTGAAGCTTTCTTT.

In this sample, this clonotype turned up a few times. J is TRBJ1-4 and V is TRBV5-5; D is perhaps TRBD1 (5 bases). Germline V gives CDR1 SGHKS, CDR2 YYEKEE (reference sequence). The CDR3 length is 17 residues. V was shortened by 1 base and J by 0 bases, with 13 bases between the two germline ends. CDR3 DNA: TGTGCCAGCAGCTTGTATCGACAGACAGCAACTAATGAAAAACTGTTTTTT. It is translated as CASSLYRQTATNEKLFF.

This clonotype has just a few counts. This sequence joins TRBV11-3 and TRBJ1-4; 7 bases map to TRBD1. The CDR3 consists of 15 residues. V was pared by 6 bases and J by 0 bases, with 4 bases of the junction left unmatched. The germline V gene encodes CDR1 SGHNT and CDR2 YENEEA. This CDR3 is CASRPGQATNEKLFF. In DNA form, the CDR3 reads TGTGCCAGCAGACCCGGACAGGCAACTAATGAAAAACTGTTTTTT.

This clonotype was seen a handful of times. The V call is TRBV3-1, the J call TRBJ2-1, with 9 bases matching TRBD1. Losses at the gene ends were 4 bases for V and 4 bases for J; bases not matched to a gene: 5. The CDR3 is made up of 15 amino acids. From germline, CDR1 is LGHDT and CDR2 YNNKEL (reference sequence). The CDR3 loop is CASSPRQGGYNEQFF. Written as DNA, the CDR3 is TGTGCCAGCAGCCCACGACAGGGGGGGTACAATGAGCAGTTCTTC.

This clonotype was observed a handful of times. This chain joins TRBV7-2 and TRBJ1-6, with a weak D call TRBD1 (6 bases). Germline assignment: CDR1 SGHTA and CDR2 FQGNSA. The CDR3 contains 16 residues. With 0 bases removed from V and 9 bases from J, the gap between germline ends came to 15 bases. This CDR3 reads CASSLAAGGTISPLHF. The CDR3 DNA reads TGTGCCAGCAGCTTAGCGGCGGGGGGCACCATTTCACCCCTCCACTTT.

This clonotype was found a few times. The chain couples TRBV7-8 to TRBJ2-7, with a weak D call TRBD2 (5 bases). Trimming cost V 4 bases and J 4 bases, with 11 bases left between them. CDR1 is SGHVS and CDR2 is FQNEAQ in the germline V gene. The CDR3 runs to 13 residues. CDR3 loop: CASSSRGAYEQYF. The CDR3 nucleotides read TGTGCCAGCAGCTCCCGGGGAGCGTACGAGCAGTACTTC.

CDR3 amino acids: CASSGTAETQYF. In DNA form, the CDR3 reads TGTGCCAGCAGTGGGACAGCCGAGACCCAGTACTTC. The V gene is TRBV6-2 or TRBV6-3, the J gene TRBJ2-5; 7 positions match TRBD1. Germline V CDR1 and CDR2: MNHEY, SVGEGT. The CDR3 length is 12 residues. J gave up 5 bases and V 5 bases, and 2 bases lay outside the gene matches.

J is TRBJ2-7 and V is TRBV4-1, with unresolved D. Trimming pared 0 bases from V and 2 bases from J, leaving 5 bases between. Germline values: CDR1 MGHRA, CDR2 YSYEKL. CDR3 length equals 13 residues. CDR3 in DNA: TGCGCCAGCAGCCAAGATCCCACCTACGAGCAGTACTTC. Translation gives CASSQDPTYEQYF.

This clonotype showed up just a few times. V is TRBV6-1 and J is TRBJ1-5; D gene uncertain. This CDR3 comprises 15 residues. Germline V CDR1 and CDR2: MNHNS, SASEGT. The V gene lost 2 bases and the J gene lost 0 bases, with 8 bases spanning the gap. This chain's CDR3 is CASSELANSNQPQHF. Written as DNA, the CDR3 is TGTGCCAGCAGTGAATTAGCTAATAGCAATCAGCCCCAGCATTTT.

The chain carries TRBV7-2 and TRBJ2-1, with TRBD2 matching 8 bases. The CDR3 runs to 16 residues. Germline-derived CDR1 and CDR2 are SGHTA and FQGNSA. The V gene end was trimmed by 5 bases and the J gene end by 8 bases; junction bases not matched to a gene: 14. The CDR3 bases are TGTGCCAGCAGCCCCCGAGGAGCGGGAGTCGTCGATGAGCAGTTCTTC. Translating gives CASSPRGAGVVDEQFF. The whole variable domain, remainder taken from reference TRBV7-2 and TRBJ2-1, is GAGVSQSPSNKVTEKGKDVELRCDPISGHTALYWYRQSLGQGLEFLIYFQGNSAPDKSGLPSDRFSAERTGGSVSTLTIQRTQQEDSAVYLCASSPRGAGVVDEQFFGPGTRLTVL.

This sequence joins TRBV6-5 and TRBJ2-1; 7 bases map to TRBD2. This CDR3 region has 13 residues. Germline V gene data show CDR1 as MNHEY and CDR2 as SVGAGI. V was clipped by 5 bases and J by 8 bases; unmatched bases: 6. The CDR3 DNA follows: TGTGCCAGCAGTCGGACTAGAGTGGATGAGCAGTTCTTC. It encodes CASSRTRVDEQFF.

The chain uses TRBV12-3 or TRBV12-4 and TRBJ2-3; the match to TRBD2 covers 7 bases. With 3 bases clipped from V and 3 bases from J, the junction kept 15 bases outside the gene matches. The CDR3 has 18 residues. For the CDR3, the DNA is TGTGCCAGCAGTTTGGGGTCGGCCTCAGACGGGGGGACAGATACGCAGTATTTT. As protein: CASSLGSASDGGTDTQYF.

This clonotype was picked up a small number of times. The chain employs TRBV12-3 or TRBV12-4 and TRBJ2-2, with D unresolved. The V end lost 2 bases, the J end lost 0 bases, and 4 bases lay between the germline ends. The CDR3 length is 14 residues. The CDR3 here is CASSLFTNTGELFF. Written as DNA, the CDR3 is TGTGCCAGCAGTTTATTTACGAACACCGGGGAGCTGTTTTTT.

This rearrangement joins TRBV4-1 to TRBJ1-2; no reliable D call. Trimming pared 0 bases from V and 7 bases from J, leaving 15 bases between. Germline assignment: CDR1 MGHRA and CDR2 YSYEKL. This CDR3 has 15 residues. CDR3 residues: CASSQDRALASGYTF. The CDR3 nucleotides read TGCGCCAGCAGCCAAGACCGGGCTCTAGCCTCTGGCTACACCTTC.